The sequence of this T cell receptor (beta chain) was determined in a study of T cells in Graves' hyperthyroidism and ophthalmopathy. General study findings and limits: Blood also held most thyroid clonotypes expanded beyond 0.001.

Amplification of TCR beta CDR3 regions was performed using RNA transcripts as template. HTBI primers drove first-round RT-PCR of the TCR CDR3. TCRdb analysed the multiplex PCR reads with MiXCR anew, one entry per CDR3 protein. Seen here are approximately 600,000 distinct CDR3 sequences, approximately 15% observed once, and the top ten hold approximately 4.2%. Comments on this clonotype: Its antigen remains unidentified.

V lost 5 bases, J lost 0 bases, and 7 bases stayed unmatched. This CDR3 comprises 15 residues. Germline CDR1 is MNHEY and CDR2 is SMNVEV (reference sequence). The TCR was taken from a woman between 40 and 55 years old with Graves' ophthalmopathy. The V call is TRBV27, the J call TRBJ2-7, with 7 nucleotides matching TRBD2. What was sequenced was blood. DNA of the CDR3: TGTGCCAGCAGTGGATCCGGGGGGAGCTCCTACGAGCAGTACTTC. This codes for CASSGSGGSSYEQYF.